This T cell receptor (beta chain) is drawn from a study of HIV-infected patients and healthy controls. General study points: HIV-infected repertoires had significantly higher mean Gini indices than controls, possibly reflecting oligoclonality. No HLA typing of donors was done in this study.

This clonotype was seen ten or more times. Its antigen remains unidentified. The CDR3 sequence is 12 residues long. Deletions cut 5 bases from V and 0 bases from J, with 7 bases between. The germline CDR1 and CDR2 sequences are SQVTM and ANQGSEA. Reverse transcription used around 540 ng RNA and constant-region primers for alpha and beta. Using multiplexing indices, alpha and beta chain libraries were generated apart by chain-specific third strand synthesis. Each CDR3 protein gets one entry after TCRdb re-called the 5' RACE reads with MiXCR. The table includes more than 8,000 distinct CDR3 sequences, around 7.5% detected once. No cell fractionation was done, so the repertoire covers all unsorted peripheral blood T cells. The RNA source was a roughly 2.6 ml peripheral blood draw.

The source is an adult in good health. The chain links TRBV29-1 to TRBJ1-1; no definite D call. The sample taken for sequencing was blood. CDR3 loop: CSVSWVNTEAFF. Written as DNA, the CDR3 is TGCAGCGTTTCATGGGTGAACACTGAAGCTTTCTTT.